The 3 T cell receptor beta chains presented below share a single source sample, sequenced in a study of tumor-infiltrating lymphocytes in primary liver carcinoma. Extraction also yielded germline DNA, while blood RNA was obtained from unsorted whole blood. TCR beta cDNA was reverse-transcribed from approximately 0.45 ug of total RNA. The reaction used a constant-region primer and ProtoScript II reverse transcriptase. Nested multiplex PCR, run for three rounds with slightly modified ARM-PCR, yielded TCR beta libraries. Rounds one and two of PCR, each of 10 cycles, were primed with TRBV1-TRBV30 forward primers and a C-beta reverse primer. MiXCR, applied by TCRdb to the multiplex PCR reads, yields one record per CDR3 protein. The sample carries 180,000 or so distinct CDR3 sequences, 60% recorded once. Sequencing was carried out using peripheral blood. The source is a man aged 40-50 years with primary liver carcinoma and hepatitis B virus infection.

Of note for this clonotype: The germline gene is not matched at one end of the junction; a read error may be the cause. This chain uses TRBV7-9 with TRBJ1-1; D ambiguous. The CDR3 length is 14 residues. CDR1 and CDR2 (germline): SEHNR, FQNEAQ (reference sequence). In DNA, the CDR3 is TGTGCTAGCAGCTTAGGGTGGGGAGACGCTGAAGCTTTCTTT. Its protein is CASSLGWGDAEAFF. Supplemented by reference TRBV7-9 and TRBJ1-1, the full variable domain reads DTGVSQNPRHKITKRGQNVTFRCDPISEHNRLYWYRQTLGQGPEFLTYFQNEAQLEKSRLLSDRFSAERPKGSFSTLEIQRTEQGDSAMYLCASSLGWGDAEAFFGQGTRLTVV.

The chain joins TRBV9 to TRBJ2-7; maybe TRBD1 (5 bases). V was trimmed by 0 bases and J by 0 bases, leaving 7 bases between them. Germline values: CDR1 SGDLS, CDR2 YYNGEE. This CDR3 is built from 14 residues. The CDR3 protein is CASSVGGSSYEQYF. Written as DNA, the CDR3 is TGTGCCAGCAGCGTAGGGGGCAGCTCCTACGAGCAGTACTTC. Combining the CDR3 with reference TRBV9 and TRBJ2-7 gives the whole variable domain DSGVTQTPKHLITATGQRVTLRCSPRSGDLSVYWYQQSLDQGLQFLIQYYNGEERAKGNILERFSAQQFPDLHSELNLSSLELGDSALYFCASSVGGSSYEQYFGPGTRLTVT.

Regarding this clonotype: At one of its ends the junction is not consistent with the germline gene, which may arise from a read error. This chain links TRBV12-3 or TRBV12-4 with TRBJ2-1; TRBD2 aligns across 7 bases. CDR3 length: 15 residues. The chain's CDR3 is CVSSLGWDYYNEQFF. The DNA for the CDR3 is TGTGTCAGCAGTTTAGGGTGGGACTATTACAATGAGCAGTTCTTC.